This entry concerns a single T cell receptor (beta chain). No cognate antigen has been identified for it. Base qualities are missing; no much larger clone stands one base away. Trimming takes 4 bases off V and 6 bases off J; junction bases not matched to a gene: 9. The CDR3 has 14 amino acids, counting the end cysteine and phenylalanine. Of all the DNA, just the CDR3 is kept, 42 bases in frame from base 1. Looking up the germline V gene yields CDR1 MNHEY and CDR2 SVGAGI. Ophthalmopathy patients had moderately to severely active disease, with a Clinical Activity Score of 3 or more, a NOSPECS grade of 4 or more, and a disease duration of less than 3 months. Any patient with an uncontrolled infection, another autoimmune disease, pregnancy or lactation was excluded. Diagnoses were established on the basis of clinical symptoms, serum thyroxine and TRAb, thyroid ultrasound, and orbital computed tomography. PBMCs were isolated from roughly 10 ml of fresh peripheral blood by Ficoll-Paque density gradient centrifugation. Total RNA was extracted with Trizol reagent, and quality was checked on an Agilent 2100 Bioanalyzer.

The TCR beta CDR3 regions were amplified from RNA transcripts. The TCR CDR3 was subjected to a first round of RT-PCR using the HTBI primer set and the Qiagen OneStep RT-PCR kit. Libraries were constructed in a second round of multiplex PCR, after which size selection and purification were carried out. Sequencing of the libraries was done on an Illumina HiSeq2000 using paired-end 100 bp reads. Concerning the study's data processing: SOAPnuke was used to process the raw data, throwing out any read that contained adapters or uncalled bases, had a mean Phred below 15, or lacked an exact constant-primer or identifier match. COPE v1.2.5 was used to merge the high-quality paired reads, and each unique nucleotide sequence was defined as a clonotype. Clonotypes were aligned to IMGT TRBV, TRBD and TRBJ reference segments using MiTCR v1.1. The analysis included only V-J combinations with a frequency above 0.0001, which together covered 98% to 99.2% of the repertoires. A TCS score was defined as the ratio between F50 (clonal expansion) and ExV (chaos), using BLOSUM62-based TCRdist between CDR3 peptides within each V-J. Welch's t-statistics and random forest reduced just over 500 V-J features to roughly 13, which were used in a naive Bayes classifier (R e1071). Thyroid-blood repertoire similarity was quantified with the Morisita-Horn index. TCRdb reran the public reads through fastp at Q25 and MiXCR, keeping productive beta chains. Rows merge per CDR3 protein into single entries with the most common DNA and genes. TCRdb's processing, not the authors' own work, is the source of the V and J calls. In all, the sample holds around 610,000 distinct CDR3 sequences, and about 15% of those were seen once. Approximately 4.3% of the sample rests with the top ten.

These data come from a study of T cells in Graves' hyperthyroidism and ophthalmopathy (dated by TCRdb to between 2017 and 2020). Study-level background: Peripheral blood samples were taken at the time of initial diagnosis, prior to any treatment. To identify TCR V-J signatures that set the groups apart, the researchers used a discovery cohort of approximately 98 patients, made up of approximately 43 with Graves' ophthalmopathy and about 55 with stable Graves' hyperthyroidism. Whether ophthalmopathy could be predicted prospectively was tested in an independent validation cohort made up of roughly 19 hyperthyroidism patients plus 17 patients who later progressed to ophthalmopathy. The 75 to 100 discovery patients were divided at random into training and test sets in a 7:3 ratio. The study also compared thyroid tissue and blood T-cell repertoires from about 6 Graves' hyperthyroidism patients. Following sampling, methimazole starting at 30 mg daily was given to hyperthyroidism patients, and high-dose intravenous methylprednisolone was given to ophthalmopathy patients. TCR Vbeta CDR3 sequencing of some 140 peripheral blood samples (approximately 44 ophthalmopathy, roughly 72 hyperthyroidism and some 17 progressor patients) is reported in the paper.

Results and caveats for the whole study, not just this receptor: In validation, progression to ophthalmopathy was predicted by the model with 65% to 71% sensitivity and roughly 76% specificity, a median of roughly 6 months before onset. No statistical method was used to fix the sample size in advance, and group allocation was not hidden from the investigators. A model built on a 13 V-J signature distinguished ophthalmopathy from stable hyperthyroidism, reaching around 87% sensitivity and about 81% specificity in cross-validation and 80%/75% in testing. Most expanded thyroid clonotypes (frequency above 0.001) were also detected in blood, a finding suggesting that blood repertoires may reflect thyroid immune responses.

The rearrangement combines TRBV6-5 with TRBJ2-7; 7 central nucleotides agree with TRBD1. Material: blood. The clonotype originates from a woman between 40 and 55 years old with Graves' ophthalmopathy. The CDR3 here reads CASSLNRGSSEQYF. The DNA sequence is given as TGTGCCAGCAGTTTAAACAGGGGTTCTTCCGAGCAGTACTTC.